The T cell receptor beta chain described here comes from a study of CD8 T cells in Susac syndrome. Study-wide results and caveats: CD4+ repertoires of Susac syndrome patients lacked detectable clonal expansion.

The ends were cut back, 0 bases at V and 5 bases at J, with 16 bases in the middle. Germline CDR1 DFQATT, CDR2 SNEGSKA (reference sequence). The CDR3 loop spans 15 amino acids. Comment on this clonotype: Its antigen is unknown.

Random hexamers were used to reverse transcribe the RNA input (0.5 to 1 ug). TCRdb independently ran MiXCR on the immunoSEQ multiplex PCR reads; one entry per CDR3 protein. The data contain 150,000 to 200,000 distinct CDR3 sequences, 91% of them singletons. The chain employs TRBV20-1 and TRBJ2-5; D is uncertain. The sequence came from a human donor with Susac syndrome. Sequencing was carried out using CD4+ T cells from PBMCs. In nucleotides, the CDR3 is TGCAGTGCTAGAGATTTACACATCAATGAGGAGACCCAGTACTTC. It yields the protein CSARDLHINEETQYF.